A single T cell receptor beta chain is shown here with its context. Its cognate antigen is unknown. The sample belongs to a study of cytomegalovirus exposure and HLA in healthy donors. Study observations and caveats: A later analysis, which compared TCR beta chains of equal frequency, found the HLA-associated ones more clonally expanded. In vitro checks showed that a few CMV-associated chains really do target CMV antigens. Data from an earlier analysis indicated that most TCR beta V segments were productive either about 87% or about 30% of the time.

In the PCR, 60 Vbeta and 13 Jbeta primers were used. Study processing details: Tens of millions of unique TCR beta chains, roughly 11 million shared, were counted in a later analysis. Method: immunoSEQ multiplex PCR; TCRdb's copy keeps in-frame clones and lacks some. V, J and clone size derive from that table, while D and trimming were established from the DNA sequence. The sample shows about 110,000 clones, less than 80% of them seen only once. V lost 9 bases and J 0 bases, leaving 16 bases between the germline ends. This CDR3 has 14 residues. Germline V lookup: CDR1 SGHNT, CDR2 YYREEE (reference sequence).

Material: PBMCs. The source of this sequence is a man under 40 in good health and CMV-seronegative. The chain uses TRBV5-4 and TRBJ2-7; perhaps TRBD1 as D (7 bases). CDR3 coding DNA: TGTGCCACCGCGGGACAGACGAGCTCCTACGAGCAGTACTTC. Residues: CATAGQTSSYEQYF.